The next 14 T cell receptor beta chains were all read from a single sample in a study of blood T cell repertoires in COVID-19. The repertoire was sequenced with immunoSEQ multiplex PCR; TCRdb's copy has only in-frame clones and lacks some. Of 250,000 to 300,000 clones in the sample, over 70% were seen once. Sequencing input: peripheral blood. The receptor source for this set is a woman aged 40-49 years who had recovered from COVID-19.

This clone was seen more than once but under ten times. This chain joins TRBV7-7 and TRBJ2-2; 9 positions agree with TRBD2. Trimming removed 5 bases from V and 3 bases from J; junction bases left unmatched: 10. CDR1 and CDR2 from the germline V gene are SSHAT and FNYEAQ (reference sequence). This CDR3 spans 17 amino acids. As DNA, the CDR3 is TGTGCCAGCAGCACCCTAGCGGGGTCCGGGGACACCGGGGAGCTGTTTTTT. Encoded protein: CASSTLAGSGDTGELFF.

V and J are TRBV11-2 and TRBJ2-2; 8 bases agree with TRBD2. This CDR3 has 15 residues. The germline CDR1 and CDR2 sequences are SGHAT and FQNNGV. After removal of 8 bases from V and 6 bases from J, the junction contained 11 bases not matched to a gene. Here the CDR3 DNA reads TGTGCCAGCGGCCCGGGACTAGTCGTTTCCGGGGAGCTGTTTTTT. Translated: CASGPGLVVSGELFF.

The chain recombines TRBV9 with TRBJ1-5; D is ambiguous. Trimming stripped 1 base from V and 6 bases from J, with 14 bases between. The CDR3 length is 15 residues. CDR1 SGDLS and CDR2 YYNGEE come from the germline V gene. The CDR3 sequence: CASSVSPEEFQPQHF. CDR3 DNA: TGTGCCAGCAGCGTAAGCCCCGAAGAATTTCAGCCCCAGCATTTT.

The CDR3 DNA reads as TGCGCCAGCAGCCCCGGAAGAGGCCCCGGGGAGCTGTTTTTT. Amino acid sequence: CASSPGRGPGELFF. The chain links TRBV5-1 to TRBJ2-2; D is uncertain. With 4 bases removed from V and 6 bases from J, the gap between germline ends came to 13 bases. This CDR3 has 14 residues. In germline, CDR1 is SGHRS, CDR2 YFSETQ.

This clone was picked up a small number of times. This sequence joins TRBV7-9 and TRBJ2-1; possible D gene TRBD2, 7 bases. CDR3 size: 16 residues. Deletions cut 2 bases from V and 9 bases from J, with 20 bases between. CDR1 and CDR2 (germline): SEHNR, FQNEAQ (reference sequence). The CDR3 loop is CASSLSAGARAGEQFF. Written as DNA, the CDR3 is TGTGCCAGCAGCTTATCCGCGGGGGCCCGAGCCGGTGAGCAGTTCTTC.

The chain has TRBV4-1 and TRBJ2-5, with 10 positions matching TRBD1. J gave up 4 bases and V 4 bases, and 6 bases lay outside the gene matches. Germline CDR1 and CDR2: MGHRA and YSYEKL. This CDR3 is built from 15 residues. The CDR3: CASSLRDRGGETQYF. CDR3 nucleotide sequence: TGCGCCAGCAGCCTCCGGGACAGGGGTGGAGAGACCCAGTACTTC.

V gene TRBV11-2 combines with J gene TRBJ2-3; maybe TRBD1 (5 bases). The CDR3 runs 15 residues. Germline V gene data show CDR1 as SGHAT and CDR2 as FQNNGV. Between the trimmed V and J ends, which lost 1 base and 0 bases, there was a span of 8 bases. The CDR3 nucleotides read TGTGCCAGCAGCTTAGCGACAGTTAGCACAGATACGCAGTATTTT. It encodes CASSLATVSTDTQYF.

The rearrangement joins TRBV5-6 to TRBJ2-1; 9 nucleotides line up with TRBD2. Per the germline V gene, CDR1 is SGHDT and CDR2 is YYEEEE. The CDR3 has 16 residues. Unmatched junction bases numbered 4, after V lost 3 bases and J lost 0 bases. For the CDR3, the DNA is TGTGCCAGCAGCTATCTAGCGGGGAGCTCCTACAATGAGCAGTTCTTC. This codes for CASSYLAGSSYNEQFF.

The chain has TRBV27 and TRBJ2-3, with TRBD2 matching over 8 bases. This CDR3 spans 20 amino acids. Losses at the gene ends were 1 base for V and 5 bases for J; bases not matched to a gene: 20. Germline values: CDR1 MNHEY, CDR2 SMNVEV (reference sequence). The CDR3 protein is CASSLFGINSGATRQDTQYF. In DNA form, the CDR3 reads TGTGCCAGCAGTTTATTCGGCATCAATAGCGGGGCTACGCGGCAAGATACGCAGTATTTT.

V and J are TRBV5-6 and TRBJ1-1; D is ambiguous. The V end lost 4 bases, the J end lost 5 bases, and 9 bases lay between the germline ends. This CDR3 has 12 amino acids. CDR1 is SGHDT, CDR2 YYEEEE, per germline. CDR3 nucleotides: TGTGCCAGCAGCGTCAGGAAGACTGAAGCTTTCTTT. Translating gives CASSVRKTEAFF.

V and J are TRBV5-1 and TRBJ1-4, with a weak D call TRBD1 (6 bases). The V gene lost 0 bases and the J gene lost 8 bases, with 14 bases spanning the gap. From germline, CDR1 is SGHRS and CDR2 YFSETQ. CDR3 length: 15 amino acids. CDR3 sequence reads: CASSLVRGSGEKLFF. Written as DNA, the CDR3 is TGCGCCAGCAGCTTGGTTAGGGGGTCCGGGGAAAAACTGTTTTTT.

The table lists this clone with a count of one. The chain is built from TRBV7-9 and TRBJ2-1, with 7 bases identical to TRBD2. The ends lost 6 bases at V and 4 bases at J; junction bases unmatched: 9. CDR1 is SEHNR and CDR2 is FQNEAQ in the germline V gene (reference sequence). The CDR3 is 15 amino acids. CDR3 protein: CASSLVSGSYNEQFF. CDR3 in DNA: TGTGCCAGCAGTTTGGTTAGCGGGTCTTACAATGAGCAGTTCTTC.

The chain carries TRBV6-4 and TRBJ2-2; maybe TRBD1 (6 bases). The CDR3 extends over 14 amino acids. The germline V gene has CDR1 MRHNA and CDR2 SNTAGT. Between the trimmed V and J ends, which lost 4 bases and 8 bases, there was a span of 14 bases. The CDR3 region has the DNA TGTGCCAGCAGTGCGACAGGTAGCTCGGGGGAGCTGTTTTTT. This encodes CASSATGSSGELFF.

V is TRBV6-2 or TRBV6-3 and J is TRBJ1-1, with a tentative D call TRBD1 (6 bases). Germline loops: CDR1 MNHEY, CDR2 SVGEGT. The CDR3 consists of 15 residues. Trimming removed 0 bases from V and 5 bases from J, with 13 bases in between. CDR3 in DNA: TGTGCCAGCAGTTACTCGATCGGGGGGCGTACTGAAGCTTTCTTT. Translated, it gives CASSYSIGGRTEAFF.